This entry is about one T cell receptor (beta chain). Its antigen is unidentified. The entry originates in a study of cytomegalovirus exposure and HLA in healthy donors. The J segment lost 4 bases and the V segment lost 10 bases, leaving 8 bases of the junction unmatched. CDR1 is LNHDA, CDR2 SQIVND, per germline (reference sequence). This CDR3 has 14 amino acids. Findings and caveats of the study: Clonal expansion, a later analysis showed, was greater in HLA-associated TCR beta chains than in equally common others. Donors were assumed by presence/absence analyses to have roughly uniform sequencing depth. With later analysis, a missense DCLRE1C variant became linked to TCR beta V- and J-gene trimming.

Both 60 Vbeta primers and 13 Jbeta primers went into the PCR. Clones were sequenced by immunoSEQ multiplex PCR, and TCRdb holds only the in-frame ones, with some missing. The data contain more than 150,000 clones, about 88% of them singletons. This sequence originates from a woman between 18 and 29 years old in good health and CMV-seronegative. The J gene is TRBJ1-3, the V gene TRBV19; 9 nucleotides line up with TRBD1. The specimen was PBMCs. Here the CDR3 reads CATGTGRRGNTIYF. The CDR3 bases are TGTGCCACTGGGACAGGGAGAAGAGGAAACACCATATATTTT.